The clone carrying this TCR beta chain has a count of ten or more. Its antigen is not known. The data derive from a study of Graves' ophthalmopathy and Graves' hyperthyroidism. RNA transcripts provided the template for amplifying TCR beta CDR3 regions. An initial RT-PCR round employing HTBI primers preceded a second-round multiplex PCR. TCRdb fed the multiplex PCR reads into MiXCR, producing one record per CDR3 protein. The sample shows roughly 480,000 distinct CDR3 sequences, 13% to 15% of them seen only once. Exclusion applied to patients with other autoimmune diseases, uncontrolled infections, pregnancy or lactation. Germline V CDR1 and CDR2: MNHEY, SMNVEV (reference sequence). V was cut by 3 bases and J by 4 bases, with 9 bases left in between. This CDR3 region has 13 residues. Regarding the study as a whole: With approximately 88% sensitivity and approximately 80% specificity, a 13-signature model separated ophthalmopathy from stable hyperthyroidism. For predicting ophthalmopathy progression, the model had about 71% sensitivity and under 85% specificity.

The clonotype was recovered from a woman aged 25 to 39 with Graves' ophthalmopathy. Sequencing was performed on blood. The V and J genes are TRBV27 and TRBJ1-1; tentative D call: TRBD1 (5 bases). The CDR3 loop is CASSFTGTTEAFF. The DNA for the CDR3 is TGTGCCAGCAGTTTTACGGGGACCACTGAAGCTTTCTTT.